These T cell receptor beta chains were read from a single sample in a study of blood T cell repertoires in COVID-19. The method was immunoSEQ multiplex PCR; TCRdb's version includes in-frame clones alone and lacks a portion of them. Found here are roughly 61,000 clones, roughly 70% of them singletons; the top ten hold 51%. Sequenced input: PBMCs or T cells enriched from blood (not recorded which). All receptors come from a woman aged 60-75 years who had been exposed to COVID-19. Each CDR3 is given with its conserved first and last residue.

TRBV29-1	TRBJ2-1	CSVVRRGFYNEQFF
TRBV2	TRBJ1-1	CASSFQLNTEAFF
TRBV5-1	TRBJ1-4	CASSLADFIGPMREKLFF
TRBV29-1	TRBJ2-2	CSVEGGLAGVSTGELFF
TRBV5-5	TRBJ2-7	CASSLAGMSYEQYF
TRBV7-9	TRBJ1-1	CASSSRVRAFF
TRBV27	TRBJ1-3	CASSPEWGRSGNTIYF
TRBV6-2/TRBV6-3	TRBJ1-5	CASRYGGALEPQHF
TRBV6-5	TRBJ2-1	CASRTSGSYEQFF
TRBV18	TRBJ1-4	CASSPAGGNREKLFF
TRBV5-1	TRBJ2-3	CASSPNIGGGTDTQYF
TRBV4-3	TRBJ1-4	CASSQGQTGGFNEKLFF
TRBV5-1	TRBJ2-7	CASSVPGGEQYF
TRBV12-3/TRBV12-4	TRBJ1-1	CASSSGQREAFF
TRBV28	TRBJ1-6	CASSLFRGLDSPLHF